The clone carrying this TCR beta chain was observed once. The antigen remains undetermined. The data were taken from a study of cytotoxic CD8 clonotypes in ibrutinib-treated CLL. Notes on the study in general: Pretreatment clonality was elevated relative to age-matched healthy donors and paralleled circulating CD8+ T-cell counts.

The data were produced by immunoSEQ multiplex PCR, yet TCRdb's version contains in-frame clones alone and is incomplete. The sample includes 150,000 to 250,000 clones, around three quarters seen only once; the top ten take roughly 13%. Per germline, CDR1 SGHVS and CDR2 FNYEAQ. There are 14 residues in the CDR3. V dropped 2 bases and J dropped 3 bases, with 10 bases sitting between them. The TCR comes from a human donor with chronic lymphocytic leukemia. This specimen consisted of PBMCs, obtained after 24 months of ibrutinib treatment. This chain uses TRBV7-6 with TRBJ1-1, with TRBD1 as a possible D gene (6 bases). CDR3 bases: TGTGCCAGCAGCTTAAACAGGGTTGACACTGAAGCTTTCTTT. Translating it yields CASSLNRVDTEAFF. The complete variable domain, with remaining parts taken from reference TRBV7-6 and TRBJ1-1, reads GAGVSQSPRYKVTKRGQDVALRCDPISGHVSLYWYRQALGQGPEFLTYFNYEAQQDKSGLPNDRFSAERPEGSISTLTIQRTEQRDSAMYRCASSLNRVDTEAFFGQGTRLTVV.